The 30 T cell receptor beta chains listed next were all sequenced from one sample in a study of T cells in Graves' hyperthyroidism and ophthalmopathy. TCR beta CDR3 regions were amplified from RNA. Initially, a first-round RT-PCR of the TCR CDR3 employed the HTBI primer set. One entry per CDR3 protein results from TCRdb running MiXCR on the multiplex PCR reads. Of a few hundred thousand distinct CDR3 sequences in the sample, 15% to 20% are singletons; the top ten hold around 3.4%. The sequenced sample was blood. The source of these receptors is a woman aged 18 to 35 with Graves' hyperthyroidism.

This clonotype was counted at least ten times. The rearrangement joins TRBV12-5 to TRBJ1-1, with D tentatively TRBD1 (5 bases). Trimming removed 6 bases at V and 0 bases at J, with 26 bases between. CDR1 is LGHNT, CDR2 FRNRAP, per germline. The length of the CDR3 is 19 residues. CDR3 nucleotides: TGTGCTAGTGGACGCGAGACTGACCCAGGGAAGGTTATGAACACTGAAGCTTTCTTT. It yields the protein CASGRETDPGKVMNTEAFF. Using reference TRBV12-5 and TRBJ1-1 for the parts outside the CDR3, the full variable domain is DARVTQTPRHKVTEMGQEVTMRCQPILGHNTVFWYRQTMMQGLELLAYFRNRAPLDDSGMPKDRFSAEMPDATLATLKIQPSEPRDSAVYFCASGRETDPGKVMNTEAFFGQGTRLTVV.

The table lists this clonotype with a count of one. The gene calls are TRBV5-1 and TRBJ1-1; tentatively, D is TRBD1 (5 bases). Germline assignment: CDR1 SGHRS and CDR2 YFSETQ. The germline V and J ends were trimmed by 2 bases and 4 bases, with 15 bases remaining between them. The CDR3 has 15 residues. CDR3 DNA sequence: TGCGCCAGCAGCTTACTCGCAGGGAGTGTCACTGAAGCTTTCTTT. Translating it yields CASSLLAGSVTEAFF.

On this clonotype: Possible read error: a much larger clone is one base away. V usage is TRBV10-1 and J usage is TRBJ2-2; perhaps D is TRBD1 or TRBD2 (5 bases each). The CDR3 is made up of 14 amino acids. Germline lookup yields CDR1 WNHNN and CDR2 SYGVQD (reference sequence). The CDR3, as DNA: TGCGCCAGCAGATCACAGGCCTCAACCGGGGAGCTGTGTTTT. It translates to CASRSQASTGELCF.

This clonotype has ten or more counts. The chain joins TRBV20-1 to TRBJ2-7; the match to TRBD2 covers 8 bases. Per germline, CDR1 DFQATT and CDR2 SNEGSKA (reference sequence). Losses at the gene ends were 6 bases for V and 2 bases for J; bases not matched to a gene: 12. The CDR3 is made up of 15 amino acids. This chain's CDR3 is CSAISGAALPYEQYF. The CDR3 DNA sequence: TGCAGTGCCATTAGCGGGGCGGCACTCCCCTACGAGCAGTACTTC.

CDR3 DNA: TGTGCCAGCAGCGTAACCTCCGGGACGTTTGAAGCCTACGAGCAGTACTTC. Translated: CASSVTSGTFEAYEQYF. The chain carries TRBV7-8 and TRBJ2-7, with D perhaps TRBD1 or TRBD2 (5 bases each). The germline V gene has CDR1 SGHVS and CDR2 FQNEAQ. The V gene lost 5 bases and the J gene lost 2 bases, with 22 bases spanning the gap. This CDR3 comprises 17 residues.

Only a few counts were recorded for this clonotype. In DNA form, the CDR3 reads TGTGCCAGCAGGGGGGATTTTACCTCCTACAATGAGCAGTTCTTC. This gives the protein CASRGDFTSYNEQFF. The chain combines TRBV6-1 with TRBJ2-1; tentatively, D is TRBD1 or TRBD2 (5 bases each). Germline assignment: CDR1 MNHNS and CDR2 SASEGT. The CDR3 runs to 15 residues. V was trimmed by 6 bases and J by 0 bases, leaving 12 bases between them.

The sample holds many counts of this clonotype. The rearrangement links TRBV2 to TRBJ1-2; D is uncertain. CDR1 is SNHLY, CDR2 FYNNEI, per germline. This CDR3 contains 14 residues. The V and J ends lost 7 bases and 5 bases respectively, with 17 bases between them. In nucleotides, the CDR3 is TGTGCCAGCAACCGGCGGGATCCGGGTTATGGCTACACCTTC. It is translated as CASNRRDPGYGYTF.

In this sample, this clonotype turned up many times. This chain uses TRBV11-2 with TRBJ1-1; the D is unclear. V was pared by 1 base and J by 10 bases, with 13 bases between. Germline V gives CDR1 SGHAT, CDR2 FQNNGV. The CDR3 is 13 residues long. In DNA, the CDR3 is TGTGCCAGCAGCTTAGCTTTGAGGGATGCAGCTTTCTTT. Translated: CASSLALRDAAFF.

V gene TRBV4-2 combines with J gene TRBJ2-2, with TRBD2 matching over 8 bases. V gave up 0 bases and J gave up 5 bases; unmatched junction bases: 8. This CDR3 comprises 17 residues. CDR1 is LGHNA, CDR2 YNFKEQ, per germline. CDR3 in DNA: TGTGCCAGCAGCCAAGAGGGATCGGGGGGGCCAACCGGGGAGCTGTTTTTT. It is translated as CASSQEGSGGPTGELFF.

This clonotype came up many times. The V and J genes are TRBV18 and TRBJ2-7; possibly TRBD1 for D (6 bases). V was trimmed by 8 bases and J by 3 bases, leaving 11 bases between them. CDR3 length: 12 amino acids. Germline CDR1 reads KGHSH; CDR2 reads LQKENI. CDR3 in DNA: TGTGCCAGCAGTCCAGGGGACTACGAGCAGTACTTC. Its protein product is CASSPGDYEQYF.

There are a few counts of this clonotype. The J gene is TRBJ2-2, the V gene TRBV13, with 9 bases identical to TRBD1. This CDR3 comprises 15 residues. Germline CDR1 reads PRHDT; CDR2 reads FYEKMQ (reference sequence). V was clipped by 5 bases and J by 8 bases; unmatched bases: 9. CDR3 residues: CASSPGTGTMGELFF. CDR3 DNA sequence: TGTGCCAGCAGCCCCGGGACAGGGACGATGGGGGAGCTGTTTTTT.

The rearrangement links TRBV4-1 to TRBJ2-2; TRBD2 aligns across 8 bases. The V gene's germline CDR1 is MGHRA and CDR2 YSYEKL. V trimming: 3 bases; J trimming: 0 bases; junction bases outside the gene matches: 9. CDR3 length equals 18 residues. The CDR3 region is CASSQTGPGGTNTGELFF. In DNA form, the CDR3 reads TGCGCCAGCAGCCAGACGGGACCGGGGGGGACGAACACCGGGGAGCTGTTTTTT.

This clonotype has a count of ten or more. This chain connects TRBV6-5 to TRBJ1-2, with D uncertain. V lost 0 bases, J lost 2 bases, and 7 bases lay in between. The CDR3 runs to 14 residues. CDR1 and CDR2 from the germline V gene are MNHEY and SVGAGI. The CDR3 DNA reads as TGTGCCAGCAGTTACTCGCTCACCAACTATGGCTACACCTTC. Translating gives CASSYSLTNYGYTF.

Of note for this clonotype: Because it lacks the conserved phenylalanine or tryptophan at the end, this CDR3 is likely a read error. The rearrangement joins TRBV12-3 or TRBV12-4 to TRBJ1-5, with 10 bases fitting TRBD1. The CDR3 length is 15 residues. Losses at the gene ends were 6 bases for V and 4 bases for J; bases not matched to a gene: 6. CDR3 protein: CASSSGQGGNQPQHL. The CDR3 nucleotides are TGTGCCAGCAGCTCAGGACAGGGGGGGAATCAGCCCCAGCATCTT.

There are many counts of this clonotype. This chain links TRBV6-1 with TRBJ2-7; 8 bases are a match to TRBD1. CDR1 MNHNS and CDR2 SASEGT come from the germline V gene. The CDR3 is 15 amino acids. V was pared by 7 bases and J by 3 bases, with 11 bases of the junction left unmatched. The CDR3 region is CASNLLTGANYEQYF. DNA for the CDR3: TGTGCCAGCAACCTTTTGACAGGGGCGAACTACGAGCAGTACTTC.

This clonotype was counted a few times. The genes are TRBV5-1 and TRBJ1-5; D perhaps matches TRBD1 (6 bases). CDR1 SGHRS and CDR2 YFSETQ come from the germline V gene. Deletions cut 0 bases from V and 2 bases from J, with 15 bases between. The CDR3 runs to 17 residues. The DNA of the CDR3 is TGCGCCAGCAGCTTGGCTCCAGGGGTCTTGGGCAATCAGCCCCAGCATTTT. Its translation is CASSLAPGVLGNQPQHF.

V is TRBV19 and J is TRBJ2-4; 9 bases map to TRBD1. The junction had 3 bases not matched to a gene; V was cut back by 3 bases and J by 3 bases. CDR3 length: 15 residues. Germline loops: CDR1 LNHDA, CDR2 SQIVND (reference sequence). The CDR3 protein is CASSIRDRDKNIQYF. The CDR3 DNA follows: TGTGCCAGTAGTATCCGGGACAGGGACAAAAACATTCAGTACTTC.

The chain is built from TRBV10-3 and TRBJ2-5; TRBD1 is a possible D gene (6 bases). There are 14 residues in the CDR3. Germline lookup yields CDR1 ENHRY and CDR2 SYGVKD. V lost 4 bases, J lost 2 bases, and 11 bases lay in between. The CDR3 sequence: CAISVTGPQETQYF. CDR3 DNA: TGTGCCATCAGTGTAACAGGGCCTCAAGAGACCCAGTACTTC.

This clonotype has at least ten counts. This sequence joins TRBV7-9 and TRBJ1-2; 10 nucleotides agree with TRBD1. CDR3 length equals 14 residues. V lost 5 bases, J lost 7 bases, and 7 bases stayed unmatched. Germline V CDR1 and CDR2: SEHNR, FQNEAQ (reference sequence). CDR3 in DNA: TGTGCCAGCAGCCTGGGACAGGGGCGGGGTGGCTACACCTTC. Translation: CASSLGQGRGGYTF.

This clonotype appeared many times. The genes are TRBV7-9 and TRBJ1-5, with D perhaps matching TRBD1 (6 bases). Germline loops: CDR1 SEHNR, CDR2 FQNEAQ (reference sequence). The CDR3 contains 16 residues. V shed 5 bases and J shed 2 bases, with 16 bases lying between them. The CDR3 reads CASSGETTGGNQPQHF. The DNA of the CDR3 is TGTGCCAGCAGCGGTGAAACGACAGGTGGCAATCAGCCCCAGCATTTT.

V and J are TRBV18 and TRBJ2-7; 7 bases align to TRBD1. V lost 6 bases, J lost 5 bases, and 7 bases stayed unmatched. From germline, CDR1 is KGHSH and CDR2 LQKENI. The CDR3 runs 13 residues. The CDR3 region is CASSTGEENEQYF. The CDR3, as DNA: TGTGCCAGCTCCACAGGGGAAGAAAACGAGCAGTACTTC. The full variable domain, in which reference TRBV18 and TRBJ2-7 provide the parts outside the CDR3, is NAGVMQNPRHLVRRRGQEARLRCSPMKGHSHVYWYRQLPEEGLKFMVYLQKENIIDESGMPKERFSAEFPKEGPSILRIQQVVRGDSAAYFCASSTGEENEQYFGPGTRLTVT.

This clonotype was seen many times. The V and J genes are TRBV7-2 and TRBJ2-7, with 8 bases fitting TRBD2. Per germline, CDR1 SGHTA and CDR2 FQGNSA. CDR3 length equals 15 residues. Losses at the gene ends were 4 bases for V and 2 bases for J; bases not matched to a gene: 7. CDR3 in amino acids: CASSSPRGGAYEQYF. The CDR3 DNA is TGTGCCAGCAGCTCCCCTCGGGGGGGAGCCTACGAGCAGTACTTC.

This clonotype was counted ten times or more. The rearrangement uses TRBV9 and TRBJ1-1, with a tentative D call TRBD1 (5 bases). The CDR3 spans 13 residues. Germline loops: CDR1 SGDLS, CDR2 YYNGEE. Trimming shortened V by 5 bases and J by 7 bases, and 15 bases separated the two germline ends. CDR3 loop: CASSGTLWSEAFF. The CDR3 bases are TGTGCCAGCAGTGGGACCCTCTGGAGTGAAGCTTTCTTT. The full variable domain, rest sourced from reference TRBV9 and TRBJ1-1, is DSGVTQTPKHLITATGQRVTLRCSPRSGDLSVYWYQQSLDQGLQFLIQYYNGEERAKGNILERFSAQQFPDLHSELNLSSLELGDSALYFCASSGTLWSEAFFGQGTRLTVV.

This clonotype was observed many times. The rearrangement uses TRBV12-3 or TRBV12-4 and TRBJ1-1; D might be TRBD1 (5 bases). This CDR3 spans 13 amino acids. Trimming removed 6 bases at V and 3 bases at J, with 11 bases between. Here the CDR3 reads CASREGVYTEAFF. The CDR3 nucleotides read TGTGCCAGCAGAGAAGGGGTGTACACTGAAGCTTTCTTT.

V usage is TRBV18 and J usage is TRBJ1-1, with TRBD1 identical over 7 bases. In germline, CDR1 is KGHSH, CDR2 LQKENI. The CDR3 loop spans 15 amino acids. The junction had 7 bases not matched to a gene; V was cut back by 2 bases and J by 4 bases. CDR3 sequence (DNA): TGTGCCAGCTCACCAAGGGGGCTTCTATCCACTGAAGCTTTCTTT. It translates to CASSPRGLLSTEAFF.

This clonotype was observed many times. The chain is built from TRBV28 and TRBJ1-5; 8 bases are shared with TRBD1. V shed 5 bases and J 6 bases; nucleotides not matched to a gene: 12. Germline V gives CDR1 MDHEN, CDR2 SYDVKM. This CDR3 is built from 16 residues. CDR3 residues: CASSPRLWTGFQPQHF. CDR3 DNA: TGTGCCAGCAGTCCGCGGCTTTGGACAGGGTTTCAGCCCCAGCATTTT.

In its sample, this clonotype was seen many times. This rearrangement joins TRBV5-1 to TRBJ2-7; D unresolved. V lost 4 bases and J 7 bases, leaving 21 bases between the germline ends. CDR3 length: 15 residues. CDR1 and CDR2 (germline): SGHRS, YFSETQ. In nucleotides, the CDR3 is TGCGCCAGCAGCCCCGGCGAAGGTTTGGGTCGGGAGCAGTACTTC. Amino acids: CASSPGEGLGREQYF.

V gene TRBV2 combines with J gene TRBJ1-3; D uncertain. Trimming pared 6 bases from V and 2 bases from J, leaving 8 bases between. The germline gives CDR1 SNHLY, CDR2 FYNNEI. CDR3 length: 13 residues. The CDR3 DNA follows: TGTGCCAGCAGCCCAGGTCCTGGAAACACCATATATTTT. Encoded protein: CASSPGPGNTIYF.

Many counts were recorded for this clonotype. The DNA for the CDR3 is TGCAGTGCTGTGCAGGGTTTCACCGGGGAGCTGTTTTTT. Its protein product is CSAVQGFTGELFF. The rearrangement joins TRBV20-1 to TRBJ2-2; the D gene is possibly TRBD1 (5 bases). V shed 5 bases and J shed 4 bases, with 11 bases lying between them. CDR1 is DFQATT and CDR2 is SNEGSKA in the germline V gene (reference sequence). This CDR3 spans 13 amino acids.

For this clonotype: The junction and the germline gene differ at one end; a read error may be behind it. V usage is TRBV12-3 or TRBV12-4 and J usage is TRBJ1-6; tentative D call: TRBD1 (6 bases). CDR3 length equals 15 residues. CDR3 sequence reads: CASSLEAGANSPLHF. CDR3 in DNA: TGTGCCAGCAGCTTAGAGGCAGGGGCAAATTCACCCCTCCACTTT.